Listed below are T cell receptor beta chains from one sample, sequenced in a study of molecular identifiers for immune sequencing clone quantification. Using its own MiXCR run on the PCR reads, TCRdb lists one record per CDR3 protein. The sample holds over 550,000 distinct CDR3 sequences, roughly 23% seen once. The material sequenced was naive CD8+ T cells from blood, with Jurkat cell RNA spiked in. The receptors were gathered from a human donor in good health. Some libraries in this study had Jurkat cell RNA spiked in. CDR3s include the opening cysteine and the closing phenylalanine or tryptophan. D genes are given only for firm matches. Where a row states a size, it is once, few, many or the class of an expanded clone; other rows omit it.

>many|TRBJ1-5|TRBV20-1|.
CSARDKDDPYSNQPQHF
TGCAGTGCTAGAGATAAGGATGATCCCTATAGCAATCAGCCCCAGCATTTT
>few|TRBJ2-7|TRBV6-5|.
CASSYGTGTPPEQYF
TGTGCCAGCAGTTACGGGACCGGGACACCACCCGAGCAGTACTTC
>few|TRBJ2-7|TRBV9|TRBD2
CASSVGGGPAYEQYF
TGTGCCAGCAGCGTAGGCGGGGGGCCGGCCTACGAGCAGTACTTC
>many|TRBJ2-7|TRBV7-9|.
CASSHGDYEQYF
TGTGCCAGCAGCCACGGGGACTACGAGCAGTACTTC
>many|TRBJ2-7|TRBV7-2|.
CASSLIDKSYEQYF
TGTGCCAGCAGCCTAATCGACAAGTCCTACGAGCAGTACTTC
>.|TRBJ2-1|TRBV7-2|.
CASSMGTPLGQFF
TGTGCCAGCAGCATGGGGACCCCTTTAGGGCAGTTCTTC
>many|TRBJ1-5|TRBV4-3|.
CASSPSDQSNQPQHF
TGCGCCAGCAGCCCAAGTGATCAGAGTAATCAGCCCCAGCATTTT
>.|TRBJ1-3|TRBV4-3|.
CASSQDLGGGNTIYF
TGCGCCAGCAGCCAAGATTTGGGGGGGGGAAACACCATATATTTT
>many|TRBJ2-3|TRBV4-1|.
CASSQDQLVTDTQYF
TGCGCCAGCAGCCAAGATCAACTTGTTACAGATACGCAGTATTTT
>many|TRBJ2-7|TRBV7-9|.
CASSFFVPGNEQYF
TGTGCCAGCAGCTTCTTCGTCCCCGGGAACGAGCAGTACTTC
>few|TRBJ2-1|TRBV30|.
CAWSAQDSSYNEQFF
TGTGCCTGGAGTGCACAAGACAGCTCCTACAATGAGCAGTTCTTC
>few|TRBJ1-4|TRBV19|.
CASSTPPNLQASNEKLFF
TGTGCCAGTAGTACCCCACCGAATTTACAGGCCTCTAATGAAAAACTGTTTTTT
>.|TRBJ1-1|TRBV29-1|TRBD1
CTASGADRDFLLTEAFF
TGCACCGCATCGGGGGCGGACAGGGATTTTCTCTTGACTGAAGCTTTCTTT
>.|TRBJ2-7|TRBV6-1|.
CASSASYKQYF
TGTGCCAGCAGTGCCAGCTACAAGCAGTACTTC
>.|TRBJ2-7|TRBV19|TRBD1
CASGDYGQGHEQYF
TGTGCCAGTGGTGATTACGGACAGGGCCACGAGCAGTACTTC
>few|TRBJ2-7|TRBV10-2|.
CASTRAGYEQYF
TGCGCCAGCACTAGGGCAGGCTACGAGCAGTACTTC
>many|TRBJ2-3|TRBV7-9|.
CASSIHSLGYATDTQYF
TGTGCCAGCAGCATACACAGTTTAGGGTACGCCACAGATACGCAGTATTTT
>.|TRBJ2-7|TRBV20-1|.
CSVTETCEQYF
TGCAGTGTTACAGAAACCTGCGAGCAGTACTTC
>.|TRBJ2-7|TRBV7-9|.
CASSPFGIESSYEQYF
TGTGCCAGCAGCCCTTTCGGCATAGAAAGCTCCTACGAGCAGTACTTC
>.|TRBJ2-7|TRBV7-9|.
CASSLQQDPYEQYF
TGTGCCAGCAGCTTACAACAGGATCCCTACGAGCAGTACTTC
>.|TRBJ2-1|TRBV6-5|TRBD2
CASSPGLAGGYYNEQFF
TGTGCCAGCAGTCCGGGACTAGCGGGGGGGTACTACAATGAGCAGTTCTTC
>few|TRBJ2-7|TRBV24-1|.
CATSPTPEKRYEQYF
TGTGCCACCAGCCCAACTCCAGAAAAACGCTACGAGCAGTACTTC
>few|TRBJ2-5|TRBV28|TRBD1
CASSLFPLTGEAEETQYF
TGTGCCAGCAGTTTATTCCCCCTGACAGGGGAAGCCGAGGAGACCCAGTACTTC
>.|TRBJ1-5|TRBV24-1|.
CATSDSRTDSNQPQHF
TGTGCCACCAGTGATTCACGGACAGATTCCAATCAGCCCCAGCATTTT
>few|TRBJ2-1|TRBV6-5|.
CASRASTASDEQFF
TGTGCCAGCAGGGCCTCAACAGCCAGTGATGAGCAGTTCTTC
>few|TRBJ2-7|TRBV27|TRBD2
CASSGVAGEGPYEQYF
TGTGCCAGCAGTGGGGTAGCGGGAGAGGGGCCCTACGAGCAGTACTTC
>many|TRBJ2-4|TRBV12-3/TRBV12-4|.
CASSSSDRNIQYF
.
>.|TRBJ2-7|TRBV28|TRBD2
CASSLAGDRSYEQYF
TGTGCCAGCAGTCTAGCGGGAGACCGCTCCTACGAGCAGTACTTC
>.|TRBJ2-2|TRBV4-1|TRBD1
CASSQLQGSDGELFF
TGCGCCAGCAGCCAATTACAGGGGTCAGACGGGGAGCTGTTTTTT
>many|TRBJ1-5|TRBV6-2/TRBV6-3|.
CASSYSLNQPQHF
TGTGCCAGCAGTTACAGCCTGAATCAGCCCCAGCATTTT
>.|TRBJ2-1|TRBV10-2|.
CASSEASPGEQFF
TGCGCCAGCAGTGAGGCTAGCCCGGGTGAGCAGTTCTTC
>many|TRBJ2-7|TRBV7-9|.
CASSLGVGEQYF
TGTGCCAGCAGCTTGGGGGTTGGCGAGCAGTACTTC
>.|TRBJ2-1|TRBV14|TRBD2
CASSQIAGGYNEQFF
TGTGCCAGCAGCCAAATAGCGGGGGGTTACAATGAGCAGTTCTTC
>many|TRBJ2-7|TRBV7-9|TRBD2
CASSSASGFYEQYF
TGTGCCAGCAGCTCGGCTAGCGGTTTCTACGAGCAGTACTTC
>.|TRBJ2-3|TRBV5-6|.
CASSWGLRARESPDTQYF
TGTGCCAGCAGCTGGGGACTTCGGGCCCGGGAGTCACCAGATACGCAGTATTTT